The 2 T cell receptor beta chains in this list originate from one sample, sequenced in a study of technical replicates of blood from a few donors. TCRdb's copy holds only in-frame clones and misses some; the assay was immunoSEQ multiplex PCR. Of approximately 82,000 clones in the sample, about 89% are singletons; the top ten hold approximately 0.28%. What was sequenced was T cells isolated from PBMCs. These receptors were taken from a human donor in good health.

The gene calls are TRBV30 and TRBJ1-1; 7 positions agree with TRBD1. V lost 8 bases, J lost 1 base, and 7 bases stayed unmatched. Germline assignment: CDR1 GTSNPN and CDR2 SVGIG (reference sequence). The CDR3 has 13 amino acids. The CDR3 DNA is TGTGCCCTAAAGGGACAGCCGAACACTGAAGCTTTCTTT. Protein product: CALKGQPNTEAFF.

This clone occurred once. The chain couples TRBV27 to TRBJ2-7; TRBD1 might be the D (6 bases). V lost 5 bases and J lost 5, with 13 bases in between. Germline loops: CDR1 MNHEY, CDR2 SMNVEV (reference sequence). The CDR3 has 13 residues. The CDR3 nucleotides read TGTGCCAGCAGTCTGGACAGATCGGACGAGCAGTACTTC. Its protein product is CASSLDRSDEQYF.